The source of this TCR beta chain is a study of T cells expressing NK-cell markers. Germline V gives CDR1 SEHNR, CDR2 FQNEAQ (reference sequence). CDR3 length equals 15 residues. TCRdb re-analyzed the 5' RACE reads; it lists each CDR3 protein once, without DNA. The repertoire table contains 150,000 to 160,000 distinct CDR3 sequences. V usage is TRBV7-9 and J usage is TRBJ2-5; TCRdb designates TRBD1, a call that cannot be tested without DNA. This TCR was sampled from a woman aged 45-65 years in good health. Sequencing used blood T cells: a sorted CD56 or NKG2C T cell subset, CD4+ or CD8+ T cells, or bulk PBMC T cells (not recorded which). The CDR3 spells CASSLAQGGKETQYF.